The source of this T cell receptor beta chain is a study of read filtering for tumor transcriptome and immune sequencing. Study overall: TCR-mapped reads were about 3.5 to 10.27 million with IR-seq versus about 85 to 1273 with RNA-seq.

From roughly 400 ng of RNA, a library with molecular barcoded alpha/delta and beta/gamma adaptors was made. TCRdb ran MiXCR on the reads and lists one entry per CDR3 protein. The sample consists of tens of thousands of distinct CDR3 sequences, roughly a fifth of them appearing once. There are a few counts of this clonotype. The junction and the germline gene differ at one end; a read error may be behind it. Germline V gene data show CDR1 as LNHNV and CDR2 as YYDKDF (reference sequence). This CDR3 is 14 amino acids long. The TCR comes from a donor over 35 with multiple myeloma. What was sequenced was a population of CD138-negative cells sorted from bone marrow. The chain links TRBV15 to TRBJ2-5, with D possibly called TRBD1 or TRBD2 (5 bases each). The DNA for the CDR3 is TGTGCCACCAGCACAGGGAGAGGACAAGAGACCCAGTGCTTC. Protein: CATSTGRGQETQCF. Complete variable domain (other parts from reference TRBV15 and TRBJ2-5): DAMVIQNPRYQVTQFGKPVTLSCSQTLNHNVMYWYQQKSSQAPKLLFHYYDKDFNNEADTPDNFQSRRPNTSFCFLDIRSPGLGDTAMYLCATSTGRGQETQCFGPGTRLLVL.